The clone carrying this T cell receptor beta chain showed up many times. Its matching antigen is unknown. The PBMCs were sourced from fresh peripheral blood (approximately 10 ml). This record comes from a study of T cells in Graves' hyperthyroidism and ophthalmopathy. Amplification of TCR beta CDR3 regions was performed using RNA transcripts as template. HTBI primers were the set used in a first-round RT-PCR of the TCR CDR3. TCRdb passed the multiplex PCR reads through MiXCR, listing each CDR3 protein once. This sample has approximately 410,000 distinct CDR3 sequences, with about 15% found just once. Broader study findings: Peripheral blood also featured most of the thyroid clonotypes expanded above 0.001.

Trimming took off 8 bases at V and 5 bases at J, with 12 bases between the two ends. Germline assignment: CDR1 SNHLY and CDR2 FYNNEI. CDR3 length: 12 amino acids. Sample: blood. The chain recombines TRBV2 with TRBJ2-5; D uncertain. The clonotype was recovered from a man between 18 and 35 years old with Graves' ophthalmopathy. CDR3 DNA sequence: TGTGCCAGCGGCTACCAGCAGGAGACCCAGTACTTC. Its translation: CASGYQQETQYF.